Sequencing of this T cell receptor beta chain was carried out in a study of T cells in Graves' hyperthyroidism and ophthalmopathy. For ophthalmopathy patients, the Clinical Activity Score was at least 3 and the NOSPECS grade at least 4; duration was under 3 months. This clonotype was counted a few times. The germline gives CDR1 MNHEY, CDR2 SMNVEV (reference sequence). V lost 2 bases, J lost 6 bases, and 8 bases lay in between. The CDR3 totals 13 residues. Amplified TCR beta CDR3 regions came from RNA transcripts. First-round RT-PCR with HTBI primers amplified the TCR CDR3 region. MiXCR, run by TCRdb on the multiplex PCR reads, gives a single entry per CDR3 protein. The table shows hundreds of thousands of distinct CDR3 sequences, with 20% occurring only once.

Sequences were obtained from blood. The V call is TRBV27, the J call TRBJ2-1, with unresolved D. This TCR derives from a man aged 30-40 years with Graves' ophthalmopathy. The CDR3 sequence: CASSLSSFNEQFF. The CDR3 region has the DNA TGTGCCAGCAGTTTAAGTAGCTTCAATGAGCAGTTCTTC.